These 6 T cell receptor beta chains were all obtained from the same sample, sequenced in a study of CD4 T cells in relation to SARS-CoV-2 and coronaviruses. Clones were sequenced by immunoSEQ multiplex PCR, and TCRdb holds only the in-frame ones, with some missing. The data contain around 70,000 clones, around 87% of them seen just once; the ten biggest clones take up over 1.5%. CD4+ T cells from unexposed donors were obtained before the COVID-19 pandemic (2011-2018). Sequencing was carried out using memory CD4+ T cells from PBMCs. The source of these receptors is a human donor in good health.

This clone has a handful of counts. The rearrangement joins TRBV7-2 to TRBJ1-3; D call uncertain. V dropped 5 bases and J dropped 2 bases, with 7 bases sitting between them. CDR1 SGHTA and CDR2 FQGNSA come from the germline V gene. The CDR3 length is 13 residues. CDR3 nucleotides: TGTGCCAGCAGCCTTATAACTGGAAACACCATATATTTT. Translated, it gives CASSLITGNTIYF. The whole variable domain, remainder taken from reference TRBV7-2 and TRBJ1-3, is GAGVSQSPSNKVTEKGKDVELRCDPISGHTALYWYRQSLGQGLEFLIYFQGNSAPDKSGLPSDRFSAERTGGSVSTLTIQRTQQEDSAVYLCASSLITGNTIYFGEGSWLTVV.

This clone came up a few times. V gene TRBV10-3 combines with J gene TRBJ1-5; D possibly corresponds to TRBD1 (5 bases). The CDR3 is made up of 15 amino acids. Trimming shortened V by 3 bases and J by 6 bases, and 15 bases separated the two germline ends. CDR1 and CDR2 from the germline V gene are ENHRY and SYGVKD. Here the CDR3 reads CAISDNRLDAQPQHF. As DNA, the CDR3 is TGTGCCATCAGTGACAACAGGTTGGACGCTCAGCCCCAGCATTTT.

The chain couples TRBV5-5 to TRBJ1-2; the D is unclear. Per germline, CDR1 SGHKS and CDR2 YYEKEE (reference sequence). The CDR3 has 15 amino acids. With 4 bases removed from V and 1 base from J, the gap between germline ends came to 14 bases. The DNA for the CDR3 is TGTGCCAGCAGCCCCAACGCGGGCGTTAACTATGGCTACACCTTC. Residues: CASSPNAGVNYGYTF.

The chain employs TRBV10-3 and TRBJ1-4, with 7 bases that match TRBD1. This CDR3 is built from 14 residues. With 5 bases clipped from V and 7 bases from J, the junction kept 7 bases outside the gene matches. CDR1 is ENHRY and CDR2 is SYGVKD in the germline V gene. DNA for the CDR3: TGTGCCATCAGTCCCGACAGGGTGCCTGAAAAACTGTTTTTT. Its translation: CAISPDRVPEKLFF.

The CDR3 sequence is CASSTGRPDTQYF. The CDR3 DNA sequence: TGTGCCAGTAGTACGGGACGGCCAGATACGCAGTATTTT. The chain links TRBV19 to TRBJ2-3; D possibly uses TRBD1 or TRBD2 (5 bases each). CDR3 length equals 13 residues. The ends were cut back, 4 bases at V and 4 bases at J, with 9 bases in the middle. Germline-derived CDR1 and CDR2 are LNHDA and SQIVND (reference sequence).

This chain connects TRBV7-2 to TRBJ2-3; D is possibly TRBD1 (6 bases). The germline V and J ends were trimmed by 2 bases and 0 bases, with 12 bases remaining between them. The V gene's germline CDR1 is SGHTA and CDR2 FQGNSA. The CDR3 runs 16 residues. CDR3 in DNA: TGTGCCAGCAGCTTAAACGCGAGGGGGAGCACAGATACGCAGTATTTT. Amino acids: CASSLNARGSTDTQYF.